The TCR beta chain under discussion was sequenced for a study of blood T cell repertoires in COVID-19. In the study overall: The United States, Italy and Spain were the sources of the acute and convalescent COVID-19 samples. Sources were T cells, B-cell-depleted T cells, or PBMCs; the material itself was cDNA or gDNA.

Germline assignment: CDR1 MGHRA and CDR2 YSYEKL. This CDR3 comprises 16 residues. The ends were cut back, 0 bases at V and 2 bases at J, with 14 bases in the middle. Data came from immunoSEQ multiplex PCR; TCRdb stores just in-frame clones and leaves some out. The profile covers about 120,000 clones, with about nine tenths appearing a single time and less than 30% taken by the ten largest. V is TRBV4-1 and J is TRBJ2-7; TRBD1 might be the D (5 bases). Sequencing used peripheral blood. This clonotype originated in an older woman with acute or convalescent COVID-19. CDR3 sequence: CASSQDLRQRTYEQYF. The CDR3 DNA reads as TGCGCCAGCAGCCAAGATTTACGACAGCGTACCTACGAGCAGTACTTC.